Listed below are T cell receptor beta chains from one sample, sequenced in a study of shared clonotypes between healthy human individuals. The repertoire was sequenced with immunoSEQ multiplex PCR; TCRdb's copy has only in-frame clones and lacks some. The repertoire includes fewer than 400,000 clones, roughly 70% of them detected once, and 10% to 13% sits in the top ten. Sequenced sample: memory CD4+ T cells sorted from blood. The receptors were gathered from a man younger than 45 in good health. Both conserved end residues are part of each CDR3. The D gene is left open where the match is weak. Not every row has a clone size; where given, it reads once, few, many or a size class.

TGTGCCAGCAGCCCGGACAGCTACAATCAGCCCCAGCATTTT	CASSPDSYNQPQHF	TRBV5-5	TRBJ1-5	.	.
TGCGCCAGCAGCCAGTCGACAGGCTACGAGCAGTACTTC	CASSQSTGYEQYF	TRBV4-1	TRBJ2-7	few	.
TGTGCCAGCAGTTCAAGAGCGGTAGTGGGGCACGAGCAGTACTTC	CASSSRAVVGHEQYF	TRBV28	TRBJ2-7	.	.
TGTGCCAGCAGCCCCGGGACAGGGACCCAAGAGACCCAGTACTTC	CASSPGTGTQETQYF	TRBV11-2	TRBJ2-5	few	TRBD1
TGTGCCAGCAGTGAGAGAAGCCAGAACACCGGGGAGCTGTTTTTT	CASSERSQNTGELFF	TRBV6-1	TRBJ2-2	.	.
TGTGCCAGTAGTATCACAGTTTCGGCAGATACGCAGTATTTT	CASSITVSADTQYF	TRBV19	TRBJ2-3	few	.
TGCGCCAGCAGCTTGTTTCCGACGGCTAGCGGGAGCTCCTACAATGAGCAGTTCTTC	CASSLFPTASGSSYNEQFF	TRBV5-1	TRBJ2-1	many	TRBD2
TGTGCCAGCAGTGAAGGACGGGACAGGGGTGAAAAACTGTTTTTT	CASSEGRDRGEKLFF	TRBV2	TRBJ1-4	.	TRBD1
TGTGCCAGCAGTGAATTGGACCGATTGAACACTGAAGCTTTCTTT	CASSELDRLNTEAFF	TRBV25-1	TRBJ1-1	.	.
TGTGCCAGCAGTGAATTTCCCGGGAGGGAGACCCAGTACTTC	CASSEFPGRETQYF	TRBV2	TRBJ2-5	.	TRBD2
TGTGCCAGCAGTTCAACGGGAGGCACAGATACGCAGTATTTT	CASSSTGGTDTQYF	TRBV28	TRBJ2-3	many	.
TGTGCCAGCAGAATTAGCGGGAGGGCCAACACCGGGGAGCTGTTTTTT	CASRISGRANTGELFF	TRBV28	TRBJ2-2	.	TRBD2
TGTGCCAGCAGCTTAGCGGGAACTAGGTACAATGAGCAGTTCTTC	CASSLAGTRYNEQFF	TRBV7-6	TRBJ2-1	many	.
TGTGCCAGCGCAACTAGCGCGGGCACAGATACGCAGTATTTT	CASATSAGTDTQYF	TRBV7-2	TRBJ2-3	many	TRBD2
TGTGCCAGCAGCCTAAGCGGGGCAGATACGCAGTATTTT	CASSLSGADTQYF	TRBV14	TRBJ2-3	many	TRBD2
TGTGCCAGCACCTTGGGGGGGGGAGAGACCCAGTACTTC	CASTLGGGETQYF	TRBV7-8	TRBJ2-5	.	TRBD2
TGTGCCAGCAGCTGGACCGGGACAGGGGGCTATCAGCCCCAGCATTTT	CASSWTGTGGYQPQHF	TRBV5-8	TRBJ1-5	.	TRBD1
TGTGCCAGCAGCTTAGGATCTTATAATGAGCAGTTCTTC	CASSLGSYNEQFF	TRBV7-3	TRBJ2-1	.	.
TGTGCCAGCACCCCCGGCTTAAGGAGTTCGACCTACGAGCAGTACTTC	CASTPGLRSSTYEQYF	TRBV5-4	TRBJ2-7	.	.
TGTGCCAGCAGGTGGGGGAACACCGGGGAGCTGTTTTTT	CASRWGNTGELFF	TRBV14	TRBJ2-2	.	.
TGTGCCAGCTCACCCTCCCGACTAGCCGGCCATGAGCAGTTCTTC	CASSPSRLAGHEQFF	TRBV18	TRBJ2-1	.	TRBD2
TGTGCCAGCAGCTTAGGGCTGGGAGGAGGCTATGGCTACACCTTC	CASSLGLGGGYGYTF	TRBV7-9	TRBJ1-2	.	.
TGTGCCAGCAGTCGGGACTTGGGGACCGGGGAGCTGTTTTTT	CASSRDLGTGELFF	TRBV5-8	TRBJ2-2	.	.
TGCAGTACCCGCTCTCCCACCCAGTACTTC	CSTRSPTQYF	TRBV20-1	TRBJ2-5	.	.
TGTGCCAGCAGCTTAGGTGTGACAGCCTCGGAGCAGTACTTC	CASSLGVTASEQYF	TRBV7-2	TRBJ2-7	.	.
TGTGCCAGCAGCTCCGGGACAGGGGGTTACTATGGCTACACCTTC	CASSSGTGGYYGYTF	TRBV5-4	TRBJ1-2	.	TRBD1
TGTGCCAGTAGCACTGCCCAGGGAAGCTCCTACAATGAGCAGTTCTTC	CASSTAQGSSYNEQFF	TRBV19	TRBJ2-1	.	.